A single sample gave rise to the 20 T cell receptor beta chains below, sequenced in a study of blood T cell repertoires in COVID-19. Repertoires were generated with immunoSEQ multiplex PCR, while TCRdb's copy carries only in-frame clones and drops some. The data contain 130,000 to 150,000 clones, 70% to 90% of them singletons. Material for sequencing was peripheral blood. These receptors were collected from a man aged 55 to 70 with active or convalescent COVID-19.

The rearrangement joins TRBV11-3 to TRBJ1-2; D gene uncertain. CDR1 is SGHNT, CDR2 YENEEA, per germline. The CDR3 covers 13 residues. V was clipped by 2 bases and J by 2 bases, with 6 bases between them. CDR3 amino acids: CASSLSGNYGYTF. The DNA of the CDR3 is TGTGCCAGCAGCTTATCGGGGAACTATGGCTACACCTTC. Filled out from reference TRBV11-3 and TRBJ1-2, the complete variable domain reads EAGVVQSPRYKIIEKKQPVAFWCNPISGHNTLYWYLQNLGQGPELLIRYENEEAVDDSQLPKDRFSAERLKGVDSTLKIQPAELGDSAVYLCASSLSGNYGYTFGSGTRLTVV.

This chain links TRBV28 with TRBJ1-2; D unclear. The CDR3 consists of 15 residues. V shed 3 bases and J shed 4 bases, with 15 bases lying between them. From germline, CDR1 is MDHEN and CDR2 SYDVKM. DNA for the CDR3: TGTGCCAGCAGTTTGGTCGCCACGAGGAGCTATGGCTACACCTTC. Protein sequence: CASSLVATRSYGYTF.

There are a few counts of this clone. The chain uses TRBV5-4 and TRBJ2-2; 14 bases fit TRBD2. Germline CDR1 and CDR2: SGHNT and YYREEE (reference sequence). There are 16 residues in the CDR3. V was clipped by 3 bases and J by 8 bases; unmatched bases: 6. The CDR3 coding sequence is TGTGCCAGCAGCTCGGGGACTAGCGGGAGACGGGGGGAGCTGTTTTTT. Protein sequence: CASSSGTSGRRGELFF. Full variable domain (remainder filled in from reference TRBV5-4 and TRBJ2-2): ETGVTQSPTHLIKTRGQQVTLRCSSQSGHNTVSWYQQALGQGPQFIFQYYREEENGRGNFPPRFSGLQFPNYSSELNVNALELDDSALYLCASSSGTSGRRGELFFGEGSRLTVL.

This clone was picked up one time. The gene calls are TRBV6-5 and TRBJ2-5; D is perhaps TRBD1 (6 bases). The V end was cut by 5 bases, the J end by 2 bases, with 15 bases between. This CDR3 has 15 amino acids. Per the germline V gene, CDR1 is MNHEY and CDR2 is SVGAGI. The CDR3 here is CASSPLGTSQETQYF. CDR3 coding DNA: TGTGCCAGCAGTCCACTTGGGACAAGTCAAGAGACCCAGTACTTC.

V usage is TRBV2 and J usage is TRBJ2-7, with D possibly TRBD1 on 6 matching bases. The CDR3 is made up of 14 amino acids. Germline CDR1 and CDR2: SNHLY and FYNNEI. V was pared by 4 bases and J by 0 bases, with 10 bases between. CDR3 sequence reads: CASSAGALSYEQYF. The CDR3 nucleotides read TGTGCCAGCAGTGCAGGGGCGCTCTCCTACGAGCAGTACTTC.

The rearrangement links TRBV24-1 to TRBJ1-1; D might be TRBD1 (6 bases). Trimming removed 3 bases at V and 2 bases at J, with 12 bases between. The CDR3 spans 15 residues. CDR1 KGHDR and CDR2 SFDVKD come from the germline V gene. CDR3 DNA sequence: TGTGCCACCAGTGATGCGCGGACAGAAAACACTGAAGCTTTCTTT. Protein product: CATSDARTENTEAFF.

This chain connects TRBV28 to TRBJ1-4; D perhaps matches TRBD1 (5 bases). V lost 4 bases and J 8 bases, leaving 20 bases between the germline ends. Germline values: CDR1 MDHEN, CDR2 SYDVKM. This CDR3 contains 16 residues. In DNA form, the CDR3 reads TGTGCCAGCAGTTCCCCAGGGCAGGAGACGTTAGAAAAACTGTTTTTT. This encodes CASSSPGQETLEKLFF.

CDR3: CASSLTGWNTEAFF. CDR3 DNA: TGTGCCAGCAGTTTGACAGGGTGGAACACTGAAGCTTTCTTT. The rearrangement links TRBV25-1 to TRBJ1-1, with TRBD1 identical over 7 bases. V trimming: 5 bases; J trimming: 1 base; junction bases outside the gene matches: 4. Germline-derived CDR1 and CDR2 are MGHDK and SYGVNS. There are 14 residues in the CDR3.

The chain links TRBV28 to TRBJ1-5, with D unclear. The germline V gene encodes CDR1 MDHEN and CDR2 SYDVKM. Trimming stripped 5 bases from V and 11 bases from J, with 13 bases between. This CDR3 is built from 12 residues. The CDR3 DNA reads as TGTGCCAGCAGTGTCGAGACTTCCTCCCAGCATTTT. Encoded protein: CASSVETSSQHF.

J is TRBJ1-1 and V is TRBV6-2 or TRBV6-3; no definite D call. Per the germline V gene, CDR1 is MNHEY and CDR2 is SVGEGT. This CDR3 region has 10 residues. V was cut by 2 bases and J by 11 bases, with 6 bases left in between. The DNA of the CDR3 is TGTGCCAGCAGTTACCTCGAGGCTTTCTTT. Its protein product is CASSYLEAFF.

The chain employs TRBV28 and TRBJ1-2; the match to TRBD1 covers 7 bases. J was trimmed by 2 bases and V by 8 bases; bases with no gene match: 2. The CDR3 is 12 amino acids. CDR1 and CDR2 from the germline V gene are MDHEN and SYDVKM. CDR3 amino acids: CASQQGNYGYTF. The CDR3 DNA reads TGTGCCAGCCAACAGGGGAACTATGGCTACACCTTC.

The CDR3 loop reads CASLARQGRGNEQFF. The CDR3 DNA reads TGTGCCAGCCTTGCTCGACAGGGAAGAGGGAATGAGCAGTTCTTC. The J gene is TRBJ2-1, the V gene TRBV21-1; the table's D call of TRBD1 was not tested on the DNA. TRBV21-1 is a pseudogene locus. The CDR3 covers 15 residues.

Here the CDR3 reads CASSPRGETQYF. In nucleotides, the CDR3 is TGTGCCAGCAGCCCACGGGGGGAGACCCAGTACTTC. The chain has TRBV9 and TRBJ2-5, with D tentatively TRBD2 (6 bases). The V gene's germline CDR1 is SGDLS and CDR2 YYNGEE. CDR3 length: 12 amino acids. The germline V and J ends were trimmed by 4 bases and 5 bases, with 9 bases remaining between them.

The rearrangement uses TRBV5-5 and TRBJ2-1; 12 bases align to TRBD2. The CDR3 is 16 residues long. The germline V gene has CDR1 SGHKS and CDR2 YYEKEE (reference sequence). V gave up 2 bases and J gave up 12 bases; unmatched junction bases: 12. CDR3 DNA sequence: TGTGCCAGCAGCTTAGATGGGACTAGCGGGCAAGGGGTGCAGTTCTTC. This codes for CASSLDGTSGQGVQFF.

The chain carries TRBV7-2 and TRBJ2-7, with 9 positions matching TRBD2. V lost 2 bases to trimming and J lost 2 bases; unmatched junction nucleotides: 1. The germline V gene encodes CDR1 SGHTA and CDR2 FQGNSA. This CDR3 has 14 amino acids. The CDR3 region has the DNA TGTGCCAGCAGCTTACGACTAGCGGCCTACGAGCAGTACTTC. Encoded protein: CASSLRLAAYEQYF.

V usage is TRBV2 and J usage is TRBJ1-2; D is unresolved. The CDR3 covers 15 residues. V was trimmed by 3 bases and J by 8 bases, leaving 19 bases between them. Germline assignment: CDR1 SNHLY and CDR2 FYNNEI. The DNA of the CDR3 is TGTGCCAGCAGTGAGGGTTCCGCAGGCCTCTCGGGCTACACCTTC. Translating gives CASSEGSAGLSGYTF.

This chain's CDR3 is CSVEGTSGIYEQYF. The CDR3 DNA sequence: TGCAGCGTTGAAGGGACTAGCGGGATATACGAGCAGTACTTC. The V call is TRBV29-1, the J call TRBJ2-7; 12 bases line up with TRBD2. With V trimmed by 1 base and J by 4 bases, 2 bases remained unmatched. The CDR3 covers 14 residues. Looked up from germline, CDR1 is SQVTM and CDR2 is ANQGSEA.

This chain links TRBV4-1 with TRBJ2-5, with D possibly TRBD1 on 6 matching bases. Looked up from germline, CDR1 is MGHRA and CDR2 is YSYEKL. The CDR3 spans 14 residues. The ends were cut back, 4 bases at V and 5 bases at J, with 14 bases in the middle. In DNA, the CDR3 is TGCGCCAGCAGCCCCCAGGGGACCCAGGAGACCCAGTACTTC. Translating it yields CASSPQGTQETQYF.

CDR3 sequence reads: CASSPGQPTEAFF. As DNA, the CDR3 is TGTGCCAGCTCACCAGGACAGCCCACTGAAGCTTTCTTT. The chain uses TRBV18 and TRBJ1-1; D is perhaps TRBD1 (6 bases). The V end was cut by 2 bases, the J end by 4 bases, with 8 bases between. The CDR3 is made up of 13 amino acids. CDR1 KGHSH and CDR2 LQKENI come from the germline V gene.

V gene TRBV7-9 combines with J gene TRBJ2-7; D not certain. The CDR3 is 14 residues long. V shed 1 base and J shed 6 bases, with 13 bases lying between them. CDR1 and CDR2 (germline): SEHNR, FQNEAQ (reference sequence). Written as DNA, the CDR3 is TGTGCCAGCAGCTTAGTAGTGGCAGGATCCGAGCAGTACTTC. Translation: CASSLVVAGSEQYF.